The entry that follows covers one TCR beta chain sequence. Its target is not known. CDR3 length: 14 residues. CDR1 and CDR2 from the germline V gene are SGHTA and FQGNSA. V was trimmed by 6 bases and J by 8 bases, leaving 16 bases between them. The source of the sample is a study of beta chain features in type 1 diabetes. Overall study context: The patient and healthy donor groups were comparable for age, gender and cell yields. All of the samples together had 85 million to 130 million sorted cells examined. Whole-study results and caveats: Shorter TCRB CDR3s, moderately but significantly so, marked every one of the four CD4+ subsets in Type 1 diabetes patients. Insertion counts at VDJ junctions were lower in type 1 diabetes patients, who also showed more deletions there.

Expressed TCRB transcripts were sequenced, since all the RNA that had been isolated was reverse transcribed. Clones were sequenced by immunoSEQ multiplex PCR, and TCRdb holds only the in-frame ones, with some missing. Of 200,000 to 300,000 clones in the sample, around 21% were seen once. Using CD45RO/CCR7/CD25/CD127/CD95/CD27, CD4+ naive, central memory, regulatory and stem cell-like memory cells were sorted. This receptor was taken from a woman aged 40 to 49 with type 1 diabetes. The chain recombines TRBV7-2 with TRBJ1-4, with D tentatively TRBD1 (6 bases). The sample comprised naive CD4+ T cells from blood. The CDR3 loop reads CASSSQGVREKLFF. CDR3 in DNA: TGTGCCAGCAGTTCACAGGGCGTTAGGGAAAAACTGTTTTTT.